A single sample is the source of the 4 T cell receptor beta chains below, sequenced in a study of glioma-infiltrating T cells after dendritic cell vaccination. Sample time point: after dendritic cell vaccination, including at tumor progression/relapse. Libraries were prepared by immunoSEQ multiplex PCR; TCRdb keeps only in-frame clonotypes and omits some of them. The data show 50,000 to 75,000 clones, about 85% seen once. The sample here was blood, taken after dendritic cell vaccination. Source of these receptors: a human donor with glioblastoma.

The chain joins TRBV9 to TRBJ1-2, with D possibly matching TRBD1 (6 bases). Per germline, CDR1 SGDLS and CDR2 YYNGEE. The CDR3 contains 14 residues. The V gene lost 4 bases and the J gene lost 6 bases, with 16 bases spanning the gap. This CDR3 reads CASSPQDSLDGYTF. CDR3 nucleotide sequence: TGTGCCAGCAGCCCACAGGACAGCCTCGATGGCTACACCTTC.

J is TRBJ2-5 and V is TRBV14; TRBD2 agrees at 12 bases. The CDR3 is 14 residues long. Germline CDR1 reads SGHDN; CDR2 reads FVKESK. With 4 bases clipped from V and 6 bases from J, the junction kept 3 bases outside the gene matches. CDR3 region: CASSPSGGAKTQYF. CDR3 bases: TGTGCCAGCAGCCCTAGCGGGGGGGCAAAGACCCAGTACTTC. Full variable domain (missing parts from reference TRBV14 and TRBJ2-5): EAGVTQFPSHSVIEKGQTVTLRCDPISGHDNLYWYRRVMGKEIKFLLHFVKESKQDESGMPNNRFLAERTGGTYSTLKVQPAELEDSGVYFCASSPSGGAKTQYFGPGTRLLVL.

CDR3 in DNA: TGTGCCAGCAGTTTCCAGACAAGGGGTTATGCGCGGGGTTACGAGCAGTACTTC. The encoded protein is CASSFQTRGYARGYEQYF. The rearrangement joins TRBV28 to TRBJ2-7, with D perhaps matching TRBD2 (6 bases). V gave up 3 bases and J gave up 4 bases, with 25 bases separating them. Per germline, CDR1 MDHEN and CDR2 SYDVKM. The length of the CDR3 is 18 residues. The whole variable domain, filled in from reference TRBV28 and TRBJ2-7, reads DVKVTQSSRYLVKRTGEKVFLECVQDMDHENMFWYRQDPGLGLRLIYFSYDVKMKEKGDIPEGYSVSREKKERFSLILESASTNQTSMYLCASSFQTRGYARGYEQYFGPGTRLTVT.

CDR3 sequence reads: CAWSARESSSYEQYF. As DNA, the CDR3 is TGTGCCTGGAGTGCCCGGGAATCAAGCTCCTACGAGCAGTACTTC. This rearrangement joins TRBV30 to TRBJ2-7; weak D call: TRBD2 (5 bases). The CDR3 totals 15 residues. With 1 base removed from V and 0 bases from J, the gap between germline ends came to 13 bases. Germline lookup yields CDR1 GTSNPN and CDR2 SVGIG (reference sequence). The full variable domain, rest sourced from reference TRBV30 and TRBJ2-7, is SQTIHQWPATLVQPVGSPLSLECTVEGTSNPNLYWYRQAAGRGLQLLFYSVGIGQISSEVPQNLSASRPQDRQFILSSKKLLLSDSGFYLCAWSARESSSYEQYFGPGTRLTVT.